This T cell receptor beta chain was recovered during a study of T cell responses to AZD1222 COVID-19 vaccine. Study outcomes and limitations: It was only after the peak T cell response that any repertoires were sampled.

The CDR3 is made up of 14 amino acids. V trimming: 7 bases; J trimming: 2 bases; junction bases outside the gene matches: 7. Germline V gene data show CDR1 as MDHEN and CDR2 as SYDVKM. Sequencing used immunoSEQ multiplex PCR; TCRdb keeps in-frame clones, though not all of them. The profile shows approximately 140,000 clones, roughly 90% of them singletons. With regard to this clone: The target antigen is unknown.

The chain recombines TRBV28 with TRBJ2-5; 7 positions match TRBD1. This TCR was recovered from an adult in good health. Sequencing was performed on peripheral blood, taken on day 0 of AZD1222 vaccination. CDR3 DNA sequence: TGTGCCAGCACGAGGGGGCCTGCTCAAGAGACCCAGTACTTC. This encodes CASTRGPAQETQYF.